Many counts were recorded for the clone carrying this TCR beta chain. The CDR3 loop spans 16 amino acids. Trimming removed 0 bases from V and 0 bases from J, with 13 bases in between. CDR1 is SGHRS and CDR2 is YFSETQ in the germline V gene. Preparation of the TCRbeta library used unique molecular identifiers. One entry per CDR3 protein, called by TCRdb with MiXCR from the PCR reads. The top ten clones hold 12% to 15% of a sample with around 490,000 distinct CDR3 sequences, roughly 10% of them seen once. The record originates from a study of T-cell reconstitution after alpha-beta-depleted transplantation in children.

The chain employs TRBV5-1 and TRBJ2-7; no reliable D call. This clonotype originated in a female patient between 2 and 15 years old who had a stem cell transplant for aplastic anemia, so the T cells may come from the graft donor. The source material was PBMCs, mostly from graft donor cells, sampled 180 days after TCRalphabeta/CD19-depleted stem cell transplant. Here the CDR3 DNA reads TGCGCCAGCAGCTTGGTGCCGGGTTCGACCTCCTACGAGCAGTACTTC. It codes for CASSLVPGSTSYEQYF.